This T cell receptor (beta chain) came from a study of T cells expressing NK-cell markers (TCRdb year 2020). Some background on the complete study: Three sorted T-cell subsets (CD3+CD56+NKG2C+, CD3+CD56+NKG2C- and CD3+CD56-NKG2C+) from about 8 donors had their TCR beta-chain repertoires profiled. Among the eight sequenced donors, only one was HCMV-seronegative, while the other seven were HCMV-seropositive. Sequencing of the libraries produced 2 x 150 bp reads on Illumina HiSeq 2000/2500, MiSeq or NextSeq. The eight sequenced donors were randomly selected healthy volunteers, three men and five women. What the research found in general, with its limitations: In roughly six donors, the dominant CD3+CD56+NKG2C+ clonotypes were among the top 10 CD8+ clonotypes and accounted for 1.0-7.0% of CD8+ T cells. It remained unclear whether the expanded NKG2C-expressing T cell clones were specific for HCMV antigens. Those dominant clonotypes were again the most abundant among CD3+CD56-NKG2C+ cells in a handful of donors, at about 25-65%.

A commercial ELISA kit detecting HCMV-specific IgG in serum was used to determine HCMV serostatus. Ficoll density gradient centrifugation was used to isolate peripheral blood mononuclear cells from blood. In the germline V gene, CDR1 corresponds to SQVTM and CDR2 to ANQGSEA. The CDR3 covers 14 residues, taking in both the cysteine and the phenylalanine. No nucleotide data were recorded. Comments on this clonotype: The clone's antigen remains unknown.

Sequencer: Illumina HiSeq 2000. The TCR beta cDNA libraries were made using 5'RACE template switching, a step that added both a universal primer site and unique molecular identifiers. cDNA synthesis was primed from the TCR beta constant segment and was followed by two successive PCR amplification steps. The study's own analysis went as follows. MIGEC was used to demultiplex reads and group the reads by UMI, and MiTCR was used to assemble and quantify clonotypes. Only TCR cDNA sequences supported by at least two reads were kept to exclude erroneous sequences. Downstream repertoire analysis used the tcR package, and clonotypes were matched across fractions by CDR3 nucleotide sequence plus V segment. VDJmatch was used to annotate antigen specificity against VDJdb, with one amino acid substitution allowed in CDR3. Following reprocessing of the reads by TCRdb, the data hold one row per CDR3 protein sequence and no DNA is available. V and J calls and clone size were set by TCRdb, not the authors. The data table for this sample lists about 450,000 distinct CDR3 sequences. 6% to 9.5% of the sample goes to the ten largest clones.

The receptor was isolated from a woman aged 18-70 years in good health. The specimen sequenced was blood T cells: a sorted CD56 or NKG2C T cell subset, CD4+ or CD8+ T cells, or bulk PBMC T cells (not recorded which). The sequence is built from TRBV29-1 and TRBJ2-7; TCRdb reports TRBD2, a call that lacks DNA to check it against. The CDR3 region: CSVASSGRAYEQYF.